This T cell receptor (beta chain) appears in the sequencing data of a study of T cells in Graves' hyperthyroidism and ophthalmopathy. About the research overall: Peripheral blood was drawn at first diagnosis, prior to all treatment.

RNA transcripts served as the template for amplifying TCR beta CDR3 regions. Carried out on the TCR CDR3, a first-round RT-PCR used the HTBI primer set. Via MiXCR, TCRdb re-called the multiplex PCR reads, giving one row per CDR3 protein. The sample yields nearly 600,000 distinct CDR3 sequences, 11% to 15% seen once. Trimming removed 4 bases from V and 14 bases from J, with 18 bases in between. Germline V lookup: CDR1 SGDLS, CDR2 YYNGEE. CDR3 length: 12 amino acids. This clonotype was counted between two and nine times. The TCR comes from a woman aged 18 to 35 with Graves' ophthalmopathy. The rearrangement joins TRBV9 to TRBJ1-1; D not resolved. The sequenced sample consisted of blood. The CDR3 loop reads CASSRVAGKPFF. For the CDR3, the DNA is TGTGCCAGCAGCCGGGTTGCGGGCAAGCCATTCTTT.